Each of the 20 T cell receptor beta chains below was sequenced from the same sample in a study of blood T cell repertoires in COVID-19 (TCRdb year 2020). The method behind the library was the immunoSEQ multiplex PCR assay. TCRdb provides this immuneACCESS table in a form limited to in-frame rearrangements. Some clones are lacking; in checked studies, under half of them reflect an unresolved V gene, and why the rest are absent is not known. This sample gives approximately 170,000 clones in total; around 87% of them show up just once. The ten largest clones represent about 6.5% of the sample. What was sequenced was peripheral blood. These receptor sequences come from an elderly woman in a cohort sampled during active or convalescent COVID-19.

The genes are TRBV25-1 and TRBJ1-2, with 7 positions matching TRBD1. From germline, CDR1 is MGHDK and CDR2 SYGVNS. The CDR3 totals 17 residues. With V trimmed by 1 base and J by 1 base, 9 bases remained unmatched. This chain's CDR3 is CASSESDREVGNYGYTF. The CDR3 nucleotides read TGTGCCAGCAGTGAATCCGACAGGGAGGTTGGTAACTATGGCTACACCTTC.

For the CDR3, the DNA is TGTGCCAGCAGCCCCGACAGAGGTGTATCACCCCTCCACTTT. Protein product: CASSPDRGVSPLHF. The chain couples TRBV6-2 or TRBV6-3 to TRBJ1-6, with D possibly TRBD1 on 5 matching bases. The CDR3 consists of 14 residues. The germline V gene encodes CDR1 MNHEY and CDR2 SVGEGT. The germline V and J ends were trimmed by 6 bases and 10 bases, with 16 bases remaining between them.

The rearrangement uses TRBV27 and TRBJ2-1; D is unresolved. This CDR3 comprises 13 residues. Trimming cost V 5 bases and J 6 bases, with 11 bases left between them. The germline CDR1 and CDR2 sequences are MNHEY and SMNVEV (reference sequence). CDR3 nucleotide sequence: TGTGCCAGCAGTACTATTTTATTCAATGAGCAGTTCTTC. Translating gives CASSTILFNEQFF.

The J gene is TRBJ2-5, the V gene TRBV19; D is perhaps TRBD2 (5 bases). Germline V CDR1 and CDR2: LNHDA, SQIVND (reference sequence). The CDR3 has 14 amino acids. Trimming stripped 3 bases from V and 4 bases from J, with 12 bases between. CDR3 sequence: CASSIRSSTETQYF. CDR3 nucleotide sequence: TGTGCCAGTAGTATCCGGTCTAGCACAGAGACCCAGTACTTC.

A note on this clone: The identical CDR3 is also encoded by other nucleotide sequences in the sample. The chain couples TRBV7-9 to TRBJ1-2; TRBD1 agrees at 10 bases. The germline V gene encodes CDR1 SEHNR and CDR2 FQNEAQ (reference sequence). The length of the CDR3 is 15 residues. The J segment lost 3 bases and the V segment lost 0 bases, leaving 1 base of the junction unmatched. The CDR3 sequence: CASSLAGTGDYGYTF. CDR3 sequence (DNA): TGTGCCAGCAGCTTAGCTGGGACAGGGGACTATGGCTACACCTTC.

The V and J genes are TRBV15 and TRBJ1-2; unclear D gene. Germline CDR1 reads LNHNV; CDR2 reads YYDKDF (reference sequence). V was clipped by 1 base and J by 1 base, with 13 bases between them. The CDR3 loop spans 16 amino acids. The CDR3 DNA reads TGTGCCACCAGCAGAGTAGGCGACGGGGATAACTATGGCTACACCTTC. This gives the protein CATSRVGDGDNYGYTF.

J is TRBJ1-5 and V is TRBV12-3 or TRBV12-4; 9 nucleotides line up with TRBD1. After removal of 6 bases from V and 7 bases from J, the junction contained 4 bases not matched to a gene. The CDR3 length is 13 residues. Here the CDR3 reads CASRQGARQPQHF. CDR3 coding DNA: TGTGCCAGCAGACAGGGGGCTAGACAGCCCCAGCATTTT.

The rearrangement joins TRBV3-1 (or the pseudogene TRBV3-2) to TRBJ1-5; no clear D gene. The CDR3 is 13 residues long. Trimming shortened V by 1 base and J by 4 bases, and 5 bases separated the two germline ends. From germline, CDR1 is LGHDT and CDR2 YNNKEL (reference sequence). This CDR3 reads CASSQGSNQPQHF. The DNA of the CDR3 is TGTGCCAGCAGCCAAGGCAGTAATCAGCCCCAGCATTTT.

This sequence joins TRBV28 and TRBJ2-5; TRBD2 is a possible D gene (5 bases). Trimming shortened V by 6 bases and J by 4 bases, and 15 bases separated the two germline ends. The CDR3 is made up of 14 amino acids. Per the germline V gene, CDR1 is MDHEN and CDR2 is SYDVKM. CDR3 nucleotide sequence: TGTGCCAGCAGCCCCCCGGGATCTAGAGAGACCCAGTACTTC. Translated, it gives CASSPPGSRETQYF.

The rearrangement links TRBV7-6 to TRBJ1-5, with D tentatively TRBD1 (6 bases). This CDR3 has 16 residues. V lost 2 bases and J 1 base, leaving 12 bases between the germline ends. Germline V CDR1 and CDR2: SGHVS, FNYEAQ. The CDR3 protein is CASSLMGRGSNQPQHF. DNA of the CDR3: TGTGCCAGCAGCTTAATGGGGAGGGGGAGCAATCAGCCCCAGCATTTT.

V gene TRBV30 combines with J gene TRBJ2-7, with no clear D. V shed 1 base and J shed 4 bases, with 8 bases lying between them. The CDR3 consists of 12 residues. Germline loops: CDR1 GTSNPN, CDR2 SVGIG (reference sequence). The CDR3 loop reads CAWSGWAYEQYF. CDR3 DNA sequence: TGTGCCTGGAGTGGATGGGCTTACGAGCAGTACTTC.

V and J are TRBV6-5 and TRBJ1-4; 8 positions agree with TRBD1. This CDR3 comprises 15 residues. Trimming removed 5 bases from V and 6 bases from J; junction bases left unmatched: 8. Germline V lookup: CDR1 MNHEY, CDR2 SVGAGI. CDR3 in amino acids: CASSRTGTGDEKLFF. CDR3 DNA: TGTGCCAGCAGTAGAACCGGGACAGGTGATGAAAAACTGTTTTTT.

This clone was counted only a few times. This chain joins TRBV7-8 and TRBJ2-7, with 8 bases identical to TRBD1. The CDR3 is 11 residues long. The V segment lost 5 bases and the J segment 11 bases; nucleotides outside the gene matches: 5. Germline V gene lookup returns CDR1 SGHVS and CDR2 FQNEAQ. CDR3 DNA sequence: TGTGCCAGCAGCCACGACAGGGGAAAGTACTTC. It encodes CASSHDRGKYF.

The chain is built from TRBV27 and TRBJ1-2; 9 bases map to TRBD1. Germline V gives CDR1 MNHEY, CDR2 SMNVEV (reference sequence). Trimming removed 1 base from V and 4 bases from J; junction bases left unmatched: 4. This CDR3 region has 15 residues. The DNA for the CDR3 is TGTGCCAGCAGTTTATACAGGGGGCAGGGCTATGGCTACACCTTC. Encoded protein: CASSLYRGQGYGYTF.

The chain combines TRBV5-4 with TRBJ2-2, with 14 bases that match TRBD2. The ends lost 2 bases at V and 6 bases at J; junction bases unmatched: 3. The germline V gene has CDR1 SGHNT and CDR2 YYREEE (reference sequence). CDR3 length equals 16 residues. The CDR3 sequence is CASSFGTSGGSGELFF. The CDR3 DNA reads TGTGCCAGCAGCTTTGGGACTAGCGGGGGATCCGGGGAGCTGTTTTTT.

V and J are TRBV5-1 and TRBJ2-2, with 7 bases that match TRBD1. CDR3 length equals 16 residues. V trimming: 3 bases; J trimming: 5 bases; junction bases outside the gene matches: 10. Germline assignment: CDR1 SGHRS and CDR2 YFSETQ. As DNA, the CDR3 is TGCGCCAGCAGCTCGTATTGGACAGGTGGGACCGGGGAGCTGTTTTTT. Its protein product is CASSSYWTGGTGELFF. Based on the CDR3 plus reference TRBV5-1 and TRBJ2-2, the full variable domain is KAGVTQTPRYLIKTRGQQVTLSCSPISGHRSVSWYQQTPGQGLQFLFEYFSETQRNKGNFPGRFSGRQFSNSRSEMNVSTLELGDSALYLCASSSYWTGGTGELFFGEGSRLTVL.

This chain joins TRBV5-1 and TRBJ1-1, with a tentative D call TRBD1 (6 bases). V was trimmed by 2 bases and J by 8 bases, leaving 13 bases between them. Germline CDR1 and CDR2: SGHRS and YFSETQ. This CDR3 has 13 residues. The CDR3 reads CASSLEEGVEAFF. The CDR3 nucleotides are TGCGCCAGCAGCTTAGAAGAGGGGGTCGAAGCTTTCTTT.

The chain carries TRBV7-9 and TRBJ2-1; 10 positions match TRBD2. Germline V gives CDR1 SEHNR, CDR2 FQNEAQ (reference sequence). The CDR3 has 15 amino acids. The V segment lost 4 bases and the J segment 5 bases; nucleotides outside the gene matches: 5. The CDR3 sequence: CASSSGTSVNNEQFF. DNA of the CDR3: TGTGCCAGCAGCTCAGGGACTAGCGTGAACAATGAGCAGTTCTTC.

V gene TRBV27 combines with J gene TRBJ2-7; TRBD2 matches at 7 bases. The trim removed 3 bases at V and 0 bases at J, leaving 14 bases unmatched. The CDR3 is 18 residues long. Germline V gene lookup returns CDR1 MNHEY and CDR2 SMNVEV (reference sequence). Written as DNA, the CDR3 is TGTGCCAGCAGTTTTGTGGGGGAGGGGCGGGGTACCTCCTACGAGCAGTACTTC. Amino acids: CASSFVGEGRGTSYEQYF.

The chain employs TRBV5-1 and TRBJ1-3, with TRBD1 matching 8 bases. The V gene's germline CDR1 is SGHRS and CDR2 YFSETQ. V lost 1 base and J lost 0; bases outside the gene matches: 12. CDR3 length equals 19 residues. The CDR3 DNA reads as TGCGCCAGCAGCTTGACGGGGACAGGTAGTATCCGCTCTGGAAACACCATATATTTT. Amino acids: CASSLTGTGSIRSGNTIYF.